The 27 T cell receptor beta chains presented below share a single source sample, sequenced in a study of T cell changes during pregnancy in multiple sclerosis. Repertoires were generated with immunoSEQ multiplex PCR, while TCRdb's copy carries only in-frame clones and drops some. The sample yields under 95,000 clones, approximately 92% seen once. Sequenced here: peripheral blood, sampled in the second trimester of pregnancy. The origin of the receptors is a female donor with multiple sclerosis, enrolled in a pregnancy study.

J is TRBJ1-6 and V is TRBV7-8; TRBD1 might be the D (5 bases). The germline V gene has CDR1 SGHVS and CDR2 FQNEAQ. The CDR3 runs 15 residues. Trimming left V 5 bases short and J 3 bases short, with 11 bases between. The CDR3 DNA is TGTGCCAGCAGCCCTTCGGGACTCTATAATTCACCCCTCCACTTT. This encodes CASSPSGLYNSPLHF.

This rearrangement joins TRBV11-1 to TRBJ1-1; 8 nucleotides match TRBD1. With 4 bases clipped from V and 1 base from J, the junction kept 8 bases outside the gene matches. Germline assignment: CDR1 SGHAT and CDR2 FQDESV (reference sequence). The length of the CDR3 is 16 residues. CDR3 sequence: CASSSPGGAKNTEAFF. CDR3 nucleotide sequence: TGTGCCAGCAGCTCCCCAGGGGGCGCGAAGAACACTGAAGCTTTCTTT. Full variable domain (remainder filled in from reference TRBV11-1 and TRBJ1-1): EAEVAQSPRYKITEKSQAVAFWCDPISGHATLYWYRQILGQGPELLVQFQDESVVDDSQLPKDRFSAERLKGVDSTLKIQPAELGDSAMYLCASSSPGGAKNTEAFFGQGTRLTVV.

Only one count was recorded for this clone. CDR3 sequence: CASSLGSRTYNEQFF. CDR3 coding DNA: TGTGCCAGCAGCTTAGGGAGCAGGACATACAATGAGCAGTTCTTC. The chain links TRBV7-6 to TRBJ2-1, with D perhaps TRBD1 (5 bases). The CDR3 loop spans 15 amino acids. Per the germline V gene, CDR1 is SGHVS and CDR2 is FNYEAQ. V dropped 1 base and J dropped 4 bases, with 11 bases sitting between them.

CDR3: CASSWPSSSEQYF. CDR3 sequence (DNA): TGTGCCAGCAGCTGGCCTTCTAGCTCCGAGCAGTACTTC. The gene calls are TRBV7-9 and TRBJ2-7, with D perhaps matching TRBD2 (5 bases). Per germline, CDR1 SEHNR and CDR2 FQNEAQ (reference sequence). This CDR3 has 13 residues. V was clipped by 4 bases and J by 6 bases, with 13 bases between them.

V and J are TRBV4-2 and TRBJ2-5; D ambiguous. The V end was cut by 0 bases, the J end by 5 bases, with 13 bases between. In germline, CDR1 is LGHNA, CDR2 YNFKEQ. This CDR3 spans 15 amino acids. In DNA form, the CDR3 reads TGTGCCAGCAGCCAAGATTTTGCGCTCAGGGAGACCCAGTACTTC. Protein product: CASSQDFALRETQYF.

In nucleotides, the CDR3 is TGTGCCAGCAGCTTCGGTGTCACTAGCGGGAGGGTCCAAGAGACCCAGTACTTC. Translated, it gives CASSFGVTSGRVQETQYF. The chain is built from TRBV7-6 and TRBJ2-5; 13 bases line up with TRBD2. With 3 bases clipped from V and 1 base from J, the junction kept 8 bases outside the gene matches. From germline, CDR1 is SGHVS and CDR2 FNYEAQ. The CDR3 is 18 amino acids.

The chain joins TRBV19 to TRBJ2-7; perhaps TRBD1 as D (5 bases). The CDR3 is made up of 14 amino acids. Trimming removed 5 bases from V and 3 bases from J, with 14 bases in between. Germline loops: CDR1 LNHDA, CDR2 SQIVND (reference sequence). CDR3 DNA sequence: TGTGCCAGTAGTCAACGACAGATCAACTACGAGCAGTACTTC. As protein: CASSQRQINYEQYF.

The J gene is TRBJ2-2, the V gene TRBV6-6; no reliable D call. CDR1 MNHNY and CDR2 SVGAGI come from the germline V gene (reference sequence). This CDR3 has 15 amino acids. V lost 5 bases to trimming and J lost 4 bases, with 14 bases between them. The CDR3 region is CASSPHQASTGELFF. CDR3 nucleotide sequence: TGTGCCAGCAGTCCCCACCAGGCGTCCACCGGGGAGCTGTTTTTT.

The V call is TRBV19, the J call TRBJ1-6; TRBD1 matches at 8 bases. The CDR3 is 14 amino acids. The trim removed 6 bases at V and 8 bases at J, leaving 6 bases unmatched. Germline CDR1 reads LNHDA; CDR2 reads SQIVND (reference sequence). CDR3 DNA: TGTGCCAGTAGGTGGGACAGGCGGGATTCACCCCTCCACTTT. Protein: CASRWDRRDSPLHF.

The V gene is TRBV5-4, the J gene TRBJ2-3, with D tentatively TRBD2 (5 bases). In germline, CDR1 is SGHNT, CDR2 YYREEE (reference sequence). The CDR3 consists of 14 residues. The V end was cut by 4 bases, the J end by 0 bases, with 9 bases between. CDR3 amino acids: CASSPTGSTDTQYF. The CDR3 DNA reads as TGTGCCAGCAGCCCAACGGGGAGCACAGATACGCAGTATTTT.

The gene calls are TRBV2 and TRBJ2-7; 9 bases line up with TRBD2. V was pared by 4 bases and J by 4 bases, with 5 bases of the junction left unmatched. From germline, CDR1 is SNHLY and CDR2 FYNNEI. The CDR3 runs to 14 residues. CDR3 sequence reads: CASSGSGRQYEQYF. In DNA, the CDR3 is TGTGCCAGCAGTGGTAGCGGGAGACAGTACGAGCAGTACTTC.

The chain has TRBV6-1 and TRBJ2-7; weak D call: TRBD1 (6 bases). Germline CDR1 and CDR2: MNHNS and SASEGT. CDR3 length: 14 residues. Trimming pared 6 bases from V and 1 base from J, leaving 13 bases between. This CDR3 reads CASRLQGRSYEQYF. The CDR3 nucleotides read TGTGCCAGCAGATTACAGGGAAGATCCTACGAGCAGTACTTC.

This chain connects TRBV27 to TRBJ2-1, with D unresolved. Trimming took off 3 bases at V and 4 bases at J, with 16 bases between the two ends. This CDR3 is built from 16 residues. Germline CDR1 is MNHEY and CDR2 is SMNVEV (reference sequence). The CDR3 is CASSFLLTNRYNEQFF. The CDR3 DNA sequence: TGTGCCAGCAGTTTCCTACTGACAAACCGTTACAATGAGCAGTTCTTC.

The table lists this clone with a count of one. This chain links TRBV7-9 with TRBJ1-4; TRBD1 is a possible D gene (5 bases). The germline V gene has CDR1 SEHNR and CDR2 FQNEAQ (reference sequence). The V and J ends lost 1 base and 4 bases respectively, with 7 bases between them. This CDR3 is built from 14 residues. The CDR3 loop reads CASSLGQYNEKLFF. The DNA for the CDR3 is TGTGCCAGCAGCTTAGGACAGTATAATGAAAAACTGTTTTTT.

CDR3 residues: CASSLQWGHGNTIYF. CDR3 sequence (DNA): TGTGCCAGCAGTTTACAATGGGGGCATGGAAACACCATATATTTT. The rearrangement joins TRBV27 to TRBJ1-3; D is possibly TRBD1 (6 bases). V was trimmed by 2 bases and J by 3 bases, leaving 11 bases between them. Germline V gene lookup returns CDR1 MNHEY and CDR2 SMNVEV (reference sequence). This CDR3 has 15 residues.

CDR3 sequence: CASSVYGGANTGELFF. For the CDR3, the DNA is TGTGCCAGCAGCGTATATGGGGGGGCCAACACCGGGGAGCTGTTTTTT. The chain joins TRBV7-2 to TRBJ2-2; D is perhaps TRBD2 (7 bases). This CDR3 comprises 16 residues. CDR1 and CDR2 from the germline V gene are SGHTA and FQGNSA. V shed 5 bases and J shed 2 bases, with 15 bases lying between them.

This clone was counted once. The chain couples TRBV5-1 to TRBJ2-1, with a tentative D call TRBD1 (5 bases). Germline V gene sequence: CDR1 SGHRS, CDR2 YFSETQ. There are 16 residues in the CDR3. V lost 0 bases to trimming and J lost 3 bases, with 13 bases between them. CDR3 region: CASSLEGLRIYNEQFF. The DNA for the CDR3 is TGCGCCAGCAGCTTGGAGGGGCTGAGGATCTACAATGAGCAGTTCTTC.

This rearrangement joins TRBV6-1 to TRBJ1-5; 8 positions agree with TRBD1. The CDR3 runs 16 residues. The V gene end was trimmed by 0 bases and the J gene end by 6 bases; junction bases not matched to a gene: 7. Germline CDR1 and CDR2: MNHNS and SASEGT. Here the CDR3 reads CASSEAQGQGFQPQHF. CDR3 bases: TGTGCCAGCAGTGAAGCGCAAGGACAGGGATTTCAGCCCCAGCATTTT.

V usage is TRBV29-1 and J usage is TRBJ2-3; D might be TRBD2 (6 bases). The CDR3 length is 15 residues. Trimming cost V 7 bases and J 0 bases, with 17 bases left between them. Germline lookup yields CDR1 SQVTM and CDR2 ANQGSEA. In DNA form, the CDR3 reads TGCAGCGCCTTAAGGGACTCTAGAAGCACAGATACGCAGTATTTT. Protein: CSALRDSRSTDTQYF.

The chain combines TRBV5-1 with TRBJ2-1; D unclear. The CDR3 is 17 residues long. Between the trimmed V and J ends, which lost 1 base and 2 bases, there was a span of 16 bases. CDR1 is SGHRS and CDR2 is YFSETQ in the germline V gene. CDR3 DNA sequence: TGCGCCAGCAGCTTGAGGAGCCTGGCAGAGACCTACAATGAGCAGTTCTTC. It is translated as CASSLRSLAETYNEQFF.

The V call is TRBV10-2, the J call TRBJ2-7, with TRBD1 identical over 8 bases. The CDR3 is made up of 15 amino acids. Germline CDR1 reads WSHSY; CDR2 reads SAAADI. The V and J ends lost 1 base and 7 bases, in that order; junction bases with no gene match: 9. CDR3 residues: CASSEWAGGLGEQYF. In DNA form, the CDR3 reads TGCGCCAGCAGTGAGTGGGCAGGGGGCCTCGGAGAGCAGTACTTC.

V is TRBV30 and J is TRBJ1-5; no clear D gene. The germline V and J ends were trimmed by 4 bases and 2 bases, with 12 bases remaining between them. This CDR3 is built from 14 residues. CDR1 and CDR2 (germline): GTSNPN, SVGIG (reference sequence). The CDR3 sequence is CAWKVQEGNQPQHF. The CDR3 coding sequence is TGTGCCTGGAAGGTTCAAGAGGGCAATCAGCCCCAGCATTTT. The full variable domain, completed using reference TRBV30 and TRBJ1-5, is SQTIHQWPATLVQPVGSPLSLECTVEGTSNPNLYWYRQAAGRGLQLLFYSVGIGQISSEVPQNLSASRPQDRQFILSSKKLLLSDSGFYLCAWKVQEGNQPQHFGDGTRLSIL.

The V gene is TRBV5-1, the J gene TRBJ2-3; tentative D call: TRBD1 (6 bases). The V gene lost 2 bases and the J gene lost 3 bases, with 16 bases spanning the gap. The germline CDR1 and CDR2 sequences are SGHRS and YFSETQ. The CDR3 contains 16 residues. The CDR3 loop reads CASSLTVGQRTDTQYF. CDR3 nucleotides: TGCGCCAGCAGCTTAACGGTTGGACAGAGAACAGATACGCAGTATTTT.

The chain couples TRBV27 to TRBJ2-7; possibly TRBD1 for D (6 bases). CDR3 length: 13 residues. Trimming removed 3 bases at V and 3 bases at J, with 9 bases between. From germline, CDR1 is MNHEY and CDR2 SMNVEV (reference sequence). CDR3 in DNA: TGTGCCAGCAGTTTGGGGACACACTACGAGCAGTACTTC. This encodes CASSLGTHYEQYF.

This clone was counted once. The J gene is TRBJ1-1, the V gene TRBV7-8, with D tentatively TRBD1 (5 bases). CDR3 length: 17 amino acids. Trimming cost V 2 bases and J 0 bases, with 16 bases left between them. In germline, CDR1 is SGHVS, CDR2 FQNEAQ. CDR3 residues: CASSLTREVVMNTEAFF. Here the CDR3 DNA reads TGTGCCAGCAGCTTAACCAGGGAAGTAGTCATGAACACTGAAGCTTTCTTT.

The J gene is TRBJ2-2, the V gene TRBV10-3, with unresolved D. CDR1 is ENHRY, CDR2 SYGVKD, per germline. The CDR3 runs 14 residues. V was trimmed by 6 bases and J by 0 bases, leaving 8 bases between them. Written as DNA, the CDR3 is TGTGCCATCAGGCAGGAATCGAACACCGGGGAGCTGTTTTTT. It codes for CAIRQESNTGELFF.

V is TRBV5-1 and J is TRBJ1-1; D might be TRBD1 (6 bases). The V end lost 4 bases, the J end lost 5 bases, and 18 bases lay between the germline ends. This CDR3 has 15 residues. CDR1 and CDR2 from the germline V gene are SGHRS and YFSETQ. This CDR3 is CASSRGGGDGTEAFF. The CDR3 DNA reads TGCGCCAGCAGCAGGGGGGGAGGGGATGGAACTGAAGCTTTCTTT.